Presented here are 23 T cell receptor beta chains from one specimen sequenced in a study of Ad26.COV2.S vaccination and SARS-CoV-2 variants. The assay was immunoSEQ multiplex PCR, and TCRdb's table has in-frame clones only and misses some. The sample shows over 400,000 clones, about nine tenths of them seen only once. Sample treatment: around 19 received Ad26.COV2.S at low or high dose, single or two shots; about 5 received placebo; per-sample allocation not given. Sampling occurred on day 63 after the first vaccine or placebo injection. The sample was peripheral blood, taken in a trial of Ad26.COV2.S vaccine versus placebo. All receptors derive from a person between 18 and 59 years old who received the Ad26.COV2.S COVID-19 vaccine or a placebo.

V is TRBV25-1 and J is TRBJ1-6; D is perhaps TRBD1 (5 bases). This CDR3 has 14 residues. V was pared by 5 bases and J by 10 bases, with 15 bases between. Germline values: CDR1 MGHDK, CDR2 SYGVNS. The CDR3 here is CASSRTTKGSPLHF. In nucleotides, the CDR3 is TGTGCCAGCAGTCGGACTACCAAGGGGTCACCCCTCCACTTT.

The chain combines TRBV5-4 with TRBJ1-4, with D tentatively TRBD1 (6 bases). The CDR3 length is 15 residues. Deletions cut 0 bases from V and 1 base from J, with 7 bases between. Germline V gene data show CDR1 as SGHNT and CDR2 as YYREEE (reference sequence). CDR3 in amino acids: CASSLGGGTNEKLFF. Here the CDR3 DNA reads TGTGCCAGCAGCTTGGGAGGGGGAACTAATGAAAAACTGTTTTTT.

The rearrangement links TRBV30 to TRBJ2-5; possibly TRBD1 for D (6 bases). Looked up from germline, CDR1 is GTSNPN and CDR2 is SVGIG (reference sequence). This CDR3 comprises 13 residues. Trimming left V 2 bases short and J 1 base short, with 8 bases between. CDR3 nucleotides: TGTGCCTGGAGTCAGGGGTTCCAAGAGACCCAGTACTTC. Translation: CAWSQGFQETQYF.

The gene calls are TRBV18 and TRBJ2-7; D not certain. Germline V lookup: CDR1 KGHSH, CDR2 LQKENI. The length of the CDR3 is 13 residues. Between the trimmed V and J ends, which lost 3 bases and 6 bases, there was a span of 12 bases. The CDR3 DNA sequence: TGTGCCAGCTCACCCACCCTACAAGGCGAGCAGTACTTC. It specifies CASSPTLQGEQYF.

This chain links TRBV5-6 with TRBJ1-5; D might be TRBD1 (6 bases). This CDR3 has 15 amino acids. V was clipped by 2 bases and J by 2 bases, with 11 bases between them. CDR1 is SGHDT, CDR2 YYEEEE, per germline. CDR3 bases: TGTGCCAGCAGCTTCAGGGGAAGCGGCAATCAGCCCCAGCATTTT. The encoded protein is CASSFRGSGNQPQHF.

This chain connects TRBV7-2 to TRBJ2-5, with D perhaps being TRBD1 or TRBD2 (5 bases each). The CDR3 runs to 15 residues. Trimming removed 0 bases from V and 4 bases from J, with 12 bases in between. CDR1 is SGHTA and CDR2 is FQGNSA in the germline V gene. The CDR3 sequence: CASSLAPRGRETQYF. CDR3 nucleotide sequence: TGTGCCAGCAGCTTAGCTCCCCGGGGACGAGAGACCCAGTACTTC. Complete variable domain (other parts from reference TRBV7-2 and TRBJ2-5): GAGVSQSPSNKVTEKGKDVELRCDPISGHTALYWYRQSLGQGLEFLIYFQGNSAPDKSGLPSDRFSAERTGGSVSTLTIQRTQQEDSAVYLCASSLAPRGRETQYFGPGTRLLVL.

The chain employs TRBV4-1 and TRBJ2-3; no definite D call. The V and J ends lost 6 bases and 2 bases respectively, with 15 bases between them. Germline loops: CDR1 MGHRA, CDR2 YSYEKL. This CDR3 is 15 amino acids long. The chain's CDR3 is CASRGRVWDTDTQYF. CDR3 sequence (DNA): TGCGCCAGCAGGGGTAGGGTTTGGGACACAGATACGCAGTATTTT.

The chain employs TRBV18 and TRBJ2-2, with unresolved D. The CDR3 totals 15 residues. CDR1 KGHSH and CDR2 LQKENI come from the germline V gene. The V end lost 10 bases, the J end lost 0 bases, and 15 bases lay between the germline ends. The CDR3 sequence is CATYYNSPNTGELFF. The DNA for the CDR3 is TGTGCCACTTACTACAACTCCCCGAACACCGGGGAGCTGTTTTTT.

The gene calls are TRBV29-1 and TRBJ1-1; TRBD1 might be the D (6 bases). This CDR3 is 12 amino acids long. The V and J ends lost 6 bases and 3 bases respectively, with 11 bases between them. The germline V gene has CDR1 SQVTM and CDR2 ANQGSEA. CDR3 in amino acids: CSVQGRDTEAFF. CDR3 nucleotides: TGCAGCGTCCAGGGGAGGGACACTGAAGCTTTCTTT.

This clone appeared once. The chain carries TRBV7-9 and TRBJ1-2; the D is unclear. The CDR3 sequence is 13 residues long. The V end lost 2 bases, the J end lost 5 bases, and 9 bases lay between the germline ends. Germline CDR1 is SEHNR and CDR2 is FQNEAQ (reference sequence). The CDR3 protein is CASSLQEKYGYTF. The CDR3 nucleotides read TGTGCCAGCAGCTTACAAGAGAAGTATGGCTACACCTTC.

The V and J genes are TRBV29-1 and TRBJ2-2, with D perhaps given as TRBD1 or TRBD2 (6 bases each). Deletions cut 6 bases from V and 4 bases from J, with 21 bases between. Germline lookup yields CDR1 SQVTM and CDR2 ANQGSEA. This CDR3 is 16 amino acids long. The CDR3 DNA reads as TGCAGCGTCCGCGAGTATAAAAAGGGGGGCACCGGGGAGCTGTTTTTT. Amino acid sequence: CSVREYKKGGTGELFF.

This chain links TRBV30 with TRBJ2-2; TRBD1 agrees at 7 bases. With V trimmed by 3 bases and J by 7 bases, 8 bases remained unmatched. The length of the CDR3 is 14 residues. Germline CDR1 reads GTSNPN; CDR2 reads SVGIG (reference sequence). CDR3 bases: TGTGCCTGGAGCCCCGGGGCAGGGGGCGGGGAGCTGTTTTTT. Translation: CAWSPGAGGGELFF.

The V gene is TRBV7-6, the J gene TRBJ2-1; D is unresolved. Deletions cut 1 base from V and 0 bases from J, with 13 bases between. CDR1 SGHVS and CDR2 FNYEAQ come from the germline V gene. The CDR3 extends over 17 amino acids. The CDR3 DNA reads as TGTGCCAGCAGCTTAGGGTCTCGTGCGAGCTCCTACAATGAGCAGTTCTTC. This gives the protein CASSLGSRASSYNEQFF.

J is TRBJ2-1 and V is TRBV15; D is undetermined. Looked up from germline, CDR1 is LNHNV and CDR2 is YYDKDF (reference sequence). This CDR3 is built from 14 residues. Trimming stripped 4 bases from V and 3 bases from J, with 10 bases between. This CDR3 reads CATSNSKGYNEQFF. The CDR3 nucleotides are TGTGCCACCAGCAATTCGAAGGGCTACAATGAGCAGTTCTTC. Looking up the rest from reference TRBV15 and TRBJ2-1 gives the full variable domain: DAMVIQNPRYQVTQFGKPVTLSCSQTLNHNVMYWYQQKSSQAPKLLFHYYDKDFNNEADTPDNFQSRRPNTSFCFLDIRSPGLGDTAMYLCATSNSKGYNEQFFGPGTRLTVL.

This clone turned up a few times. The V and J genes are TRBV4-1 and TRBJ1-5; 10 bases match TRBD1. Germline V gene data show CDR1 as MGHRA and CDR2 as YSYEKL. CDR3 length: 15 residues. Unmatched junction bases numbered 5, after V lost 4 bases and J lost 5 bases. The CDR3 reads CASSRTGGRYQPQHF. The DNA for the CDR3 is TGCGCCAGCAGCCGGACAGGGGGACGGTATCAGCCCCAGCATTTT.

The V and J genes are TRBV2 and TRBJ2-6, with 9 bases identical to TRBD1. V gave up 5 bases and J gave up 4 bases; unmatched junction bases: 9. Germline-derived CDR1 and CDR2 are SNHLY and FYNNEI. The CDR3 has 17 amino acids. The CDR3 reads CASSMGQGLKGANVLTF. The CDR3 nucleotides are TGTGCCAGCAGTATGGGACAGGGTTTGAAGGGGGCCAACGTCCTGACTTTC.

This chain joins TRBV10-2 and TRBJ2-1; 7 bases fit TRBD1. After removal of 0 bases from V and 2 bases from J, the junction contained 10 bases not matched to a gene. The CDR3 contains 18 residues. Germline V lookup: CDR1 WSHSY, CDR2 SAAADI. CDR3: CASSESSRTGIPYNEQFF. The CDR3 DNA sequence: TGCGCCAGCAGTGAGTCGAGTCGGACAGGCATCCCCTACAATGAGCAGTTCTTC.

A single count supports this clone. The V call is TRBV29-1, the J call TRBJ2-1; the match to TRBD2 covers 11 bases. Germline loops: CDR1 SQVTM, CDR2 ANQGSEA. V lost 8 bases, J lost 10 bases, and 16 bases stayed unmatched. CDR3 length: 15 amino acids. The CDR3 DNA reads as TGCAGCCACAGAGTTGGGCTAGCGGGGGGACTAGAGCAGTTCTTC. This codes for CSHRVGLAGGLEQFF.

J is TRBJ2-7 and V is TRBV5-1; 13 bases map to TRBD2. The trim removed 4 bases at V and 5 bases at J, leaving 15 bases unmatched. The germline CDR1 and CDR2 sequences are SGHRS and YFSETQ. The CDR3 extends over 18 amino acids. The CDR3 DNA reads TGCGCCAGCAGCGGCGGACTAGCGGGGGCACCGCACGACAACGAGCAGTACTTC. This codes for CASSGGLAGAPHDNEQYF. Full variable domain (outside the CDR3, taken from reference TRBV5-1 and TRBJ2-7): KAGVTQTPRYLIKTRGQQVTLSCSPISGHRSVSWYQQTPGQGLQFLFEYFSETQRNKGNFPGRFSGRQFSNSRSEMNVSTLELGDSALYLCASSGGLAGAPHDNEQYFGPGTRLTVT.

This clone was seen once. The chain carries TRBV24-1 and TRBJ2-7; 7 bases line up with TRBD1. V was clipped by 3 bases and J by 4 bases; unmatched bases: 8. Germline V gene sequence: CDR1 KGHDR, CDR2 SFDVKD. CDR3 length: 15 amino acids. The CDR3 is CATSDRDSADYEQYF. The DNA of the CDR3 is TGTGCCACCAGTGATCGGGACAGCGCGGATTACGAGCAGTACTTC.

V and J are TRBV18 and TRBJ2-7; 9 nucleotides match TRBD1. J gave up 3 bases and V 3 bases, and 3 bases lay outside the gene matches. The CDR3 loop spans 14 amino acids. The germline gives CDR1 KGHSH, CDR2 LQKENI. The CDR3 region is CASSPGQGNYEQYF. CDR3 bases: TGTGCCAGCTCACCGGGACAGGGAAACTACGAGCAGTACTTC.

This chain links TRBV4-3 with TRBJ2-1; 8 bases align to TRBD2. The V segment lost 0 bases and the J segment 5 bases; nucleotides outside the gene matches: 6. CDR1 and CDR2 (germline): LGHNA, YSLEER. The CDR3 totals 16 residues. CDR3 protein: CASSQDPGGGHNEQFF. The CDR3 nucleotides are TGCGCCAGCAGCCAAGATCCGGGCGGGGGGCACAATGAGCAGTTCTTC.

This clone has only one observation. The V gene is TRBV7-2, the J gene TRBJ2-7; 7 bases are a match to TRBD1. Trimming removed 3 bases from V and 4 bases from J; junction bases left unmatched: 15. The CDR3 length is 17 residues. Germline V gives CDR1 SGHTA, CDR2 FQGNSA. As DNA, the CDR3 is TGTGCCAGCAGCTTCCTACTCAACAGGGGTTCGGGGTACGAGCAGTACTTC. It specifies CASSFLLNRGSGYEQYF.